Shown below are 24 T cell receptor beta chains from a single sample sequenced in a study of graft-versus-host responses after intestinal transplantation. Measured with immunoSEQ multiplex PCR; TCRdb has only the in-frame clones, and not every one. The sample carries 110,000 to 150,000 clones, 80% to 95% recorded once. What these receptors recognize is not known. Sequenced material: unstimulated CD4+ T cells sorted from spleen or lymph node cells, taken before intestinal transplant. These receptors all stem from a human donor who received an intestinal transplant.

This chain joins TRBV6-5 and TRBJ1-1; weak D call: TRBD1 (5 bases). Trimming took off 7 bases at V and 0 bases at J, with 9 bases between the two ends. The CDR3 length is 13 residues. The V gene's germline CDR1 is MNHEY and CDR2 SVGAGI. CDR3 protein: CASIGTLNTEAFF. The DNA for the CDR3 is TGTGCCAGCATTGGGACTTTGAACACTGAAGCTTTCTTT.

The V gene is TRBV6-5, the J gene TRBJ2-1, with D possibly TRBD1 on 5 matching bases. V lost 7 bases, J lost 7 bases, and 17 bases lay in between. From germline, CDR1 is MNHEY and CDR2 SVGAGI. The CDR3 is 14 amino acids. The CDR3 bases are TGTGCCAGCACCTTCGACAGTGTGGGGAATGAGCAGTTCTTC. Amino acid sequence: CASTFDSVGNEQFF.

V usage is TRBV15 and J usage is TRBJ2-5; D is possibly TRBD1 (5 bases). CDR1 is LNHNV, CDR2 YYDKDF, per germline (reference sequence). The CDR3 length is 14 residues. V shed 3 bases and J shed 5 bases, with 13 bases lying between them. The CDR3 protein is CATSSDSLGETQYF. CDR3 DNA sequence: TGTGCCACCAGCAGCGACAGTCTCGGCGAGACCCAGTACTTC.

The chain recombines TRBV9 with TRBJ2-1; 9 bases agree with TRBD1. Per the germline V gene, CDR1 is SGDLS and CDR2 is YYNGEE. With 2 bases clipped from V and 4 bases from J, the junction kept 7 bases outside the gene matches. The CDR3 extends over 16 amino acids. The CDR3 loop reads CASSVRDRVIYNEQFF. CDR3 bases: TGTGCCAGCAGCGTCCGGGACAGGGTAATATACAATGAGCAGTTCTTC.

This clone has a handful of counts. The chain carries TRBV9 and TRBJ2-1; D gene uncertain. Deletions cut 0 bases from V and 0 bases from J, with 10 bases between. In germline, CDR1 is SGDLS, CDR2 YYNGEE. The CDR3 is made up of 16 amino acids. In DNA form, the CDR3 reads TGTGCCAGCAGCGTAGACATTGGAAGCTCCTACAATGAGCAGTTCTTC. This sequence encodes CASSVDIGSSYNEQFF.

This chain connects TRBV2 to TRBJ2-2; D possibly corresponds to TRBD1 (5 bases). CDR3 length: 15 residues. Germline lookup yields CDR1 SNHLY and CDR2 FYNNEI. V lost 3 bases, J lost 5 bases, and 13 bases lay in between. Here the CDR3 DNA reads TGTGCCAGCAGTGATCGGGCAGGGCTTACCGGGGAGCTGTTTTTT. Its translation: CASSDRAGLTGELFF.

The rearrangement links TRBV6-1 to TRBJ1-5; D gene uncertain. Per germline, CDR1 MNHNS and CDR2 SASEGT. CDR3 length: 13 amino acids. V shed 5 bases and J shed 7 bases, with 12 bases lying between them. The CDR3 sequence is CASSPSWVQPQHF. The CDR3 DNA reads TGTGCCAGCAGTCCCTCTTGGGTGCAGCCCCAGCATTTT.

The rearrangement uses TRBV6-6 and TRBJ1-2; maybe TRBD1 (5 bases). This CDR3 is built from 12 residues. Trimming cost V 0 bases and J 7 bases, with 6 bases left between them. Per the germline V gene, CDR1 is MNHNY and CDR2 is SVGAGI (reference sequence). This chain's CDR3 is CASSYSQGGYTF. In DNA, the CDR3 is TGTGCCAGCAGTTACTCCCAGGGTGGCTACACCTTC.

The V call is TRBV7-9, the J call TRBJ2-1, with D tentatively TRBD2 (5 bases). CDR3 length: 13 residues. Trimming shortened V by 5 bases and J by 0 bases, and 5 bases separated the two germline ends. Germline CDR1 reads SEHNR; CDR2 reads FQNEAQ (reference sequence). The CDR3 DNA follows: TGTGCCAGCAGCGGGAGCTCCTACAATGAGCAGTTCTTC. It specifies CASSGSSYNEQFF.

V is TRBV18 and J is TRBJ1-3; TRBD1 matches 7 bases. The germline V gene has CDR1 KGHSH and CDR2 LQKENI. The length of the CDR3 is 15 residues. Trimming cost V 6 bases and J 0 bases; bases outside gene matches: 5. CDR3 region: CASSSTGSSGNTIYF. For the CDR3, the DNA is TGTGCCAGCTCCTCGACAGGGTCCTCTGGAAACACCATATATTTT.

The gene calls are TRBV6-4 and TRBJ1-2, with unresolved D. Trimming left V 6 bases short and J 8 bases short, with 19 bases between. From germline, CDR1 is MRHNA and CDR2 SNTAGT. The CDR3 covers 14 residues. The CDR3 region is CASSVSEGYGGYTF. CDR3 in DNA: TGTGCCAGCAGCGTTTCGGAGGGCTATGGAGGCTACACCTTC.

V usage is TRBV28 and J usage is TRBJ2-7; D might be TRBD2 (6 bases). V shed 8 bases and J shed 6 bases, with 17 bases lying between them. CDR1 and CDR2 from the germline V gene are MDHEN and SYDVKM. The CDR3 length is 13 residues. The CDR3 reads CASELGRDFEQYF. CDR3 sequence (DNA): TGTGCCAGCGAATTGGGGCGGGACTTCGAGCAGTACTTC. Together with reference TRBV28 and TRBJ2-7, the CDR3 gives the full variable domain: DVKVTQSSRYLVKRTGEKVFLECVQDMDHENMFWYRQDPGLGLRLIYFSYDVKMKEKGDIPEGYSVSREKKERFSLILESASTNQTSMYLCASELGRDFEQYFGPGTRLTVT.

A note on this clone: A junction boundary mismatches the germline segment, possibly from a read error. The CDR3 spells CASSILSGRSYERYF. Here the CDR3 DNA reads TGTGCCAGTAGTATATTGAGCGGGCGATCCTACGAGCGGTACTTC. This chain links TRBV19 with TRBJ2-7, with D possibly matching TRBD2 (6 bases). This CDR3 is built from 15 residues. Germline values: CDR1 LNHDA, CDR2 SQIVND (reference sequence).

V is TRBV21-1 and J is TRBJ1-5. TRBV21-1 is a listed pseudogene. The CDR3 runs 18 residues. CDR3 amino acids: CASSKPREGQGPNQPQHF. CDR3 DNA: TGTGCCAGCAGCAAACCGAGGGAGGGGCAGGGGCCGAATCAGCCCCAGCATTTT.

The rearrangement uses TRBV7-9 and TRBJ1-4; D might be TRBD1 (6 bases). Trimming cost V 0 bases and J 8 bases, with 10 bases left between them. This CDR3 has 14 residues. Germline-derived CDR1 and CDR2 are SEHNR and FQNEAQ (reference sequence). The CDR3: CASSLASGVEKLFF. DNA for the CDR3: TGTGCCAGCAGCTTAGCGTCAGGGGTGGAAAAACTGTTTTTT.

The rearrangement uses TRBV11-2 and TRBJ2-7, with a tentative D call TRBD2 (6 bases). Germline values: CDR1 SGHAT, CDR2 FQNNGV. Trimming left V 5 bases short and J 5 bases short, with 19 bases between. The CDR3 loop spans 15 amino acids. The CDR3 sequence is CASSGGVGGTDEQYF. CDR3 nucleotide sequence: TGTGCCAGCAGCGGAGGGGTGGGCGGGACGGACGAGCAGTACTTC. Complete variable domain (other parts from reference TRBV11-2 and TRBJ2-7): EAGVAQSPRYKIIEKRQSVAFWCNPISGHATLYWYQQILGQGPKLLIQFQNNGVVDDSQLPKDRFSAERLKGVDSTLKIQPAKLEDSAVYLCASSGGVGGTDEQYFGPGTRLTVT.

This chain joins TRBV6-6 and TRBJ2-7; 7 bases map to TRBD2. The CDR3 has 15 residues. V was pared by 0 bases and J by 6 bases, with 8 bases of the junction left unmatched. Germline V gene lookup returns CDR1 MNHNY and CDR2 SVGAGI (reference sequence). The CDR3 loop reads CASSYSGSGASEQYF. The CDR3 DNA sequence: TGTGCCAGCAGTTACTCGGGAAGCGGGGCCTCCGAGCAGTACTTC.

The J gene is TRBJ2-3, the V gene TRBV29-1, with D perhaps matching TRBD2 (5 bases). In germline, CDR1 is SQVTM, CDR2 ANQGSEA. V dropped 4 bases and J dropped 2 bases, with 7 bases sitting between them. The CDR3 has 12 residues. The CDR3 spells CSVGELTDTQYF. The CDR3, as DNA: TGCAGCGTTGGGGAGCTCACAGATACGCAGTATTTT.

The chain couples TRBV2 to TRBJ2-2; D is unclear. V was pared by 10 bases and J by 4 bases, with 7 bases between. CDR3 length: 11 residues. In germline, CDR1 is SNHLY, CDR2 FYNNEI. The CDR3 DNA sequence: TGTGCCACTAAGGGCACCGGGGAGCTGTTTTTT. It is translated as CATKGTGELFF.

This chain joins TRBV6-6 and TRBJ1-2, with TRBD1 as a possible D gene (6 bases). The CDR3 covers 15 residues. The V and J ends lost 5 bases and 5 bases respectively, with 18 bases between them. Germline V lookup: CDR1 MNHNY, CDR2 SVGAGI (reference sequence). CDR3 sequence (DNA): TGTGCCAGCAGTCCCAGTGGGGGGGGCTGGTATGGCTACACCTTC. Translated: CASSPSGGGWYGYTF.

V usage is TRBV29-1 and J usage is TRBJ2-7; weak D call: TRBD2 (6 bases). The CDR3 contains 12 residues. Trimming pared 4 bases from V and 7 bases from J, leaving 14 bases between. Germline CDR1 and CDR2: SQVTM and ANQGSEA. CDR3 in amino acids: CSVAGDFKEQYF. CDR3 in DNA: TGCAGCGTTGCGGGAGACTTCAAGGAGCAGTACTTC.

The V and J genes are TRBV6-1 and TRBJ2-6, with D possibly matching TRBD1 (6 bases). Germline V gene sequence: CDR1 MNHNS, CDR2 SASEGT. Deletions cut 7 bases from V and 0 bases from J, with 10 bases between. This CDR3 is built from 15 residues. CDR3 DNA sequence: TGTGCCAGCACCAGAGGGGGCTCTGGGGCCAACGTCCTGACTTTC. It is translated as CASTRGGSGANVLTF.

The chain joins TRBV19 to TRBJ2-3; no reliable D call. The length of the CDR3 is 12 residues. CDR1 and CDR2 (germline): LNHDA, SQIVND (reference sequence). V dropped 4 bases and J dropped 6 bases, with 8 bases sitting between them. CDR3 sequence (DNA): TGTGCCAGTAGTACATCATCCGATACGCAGTATTTT. Translating it yields CASSTSSDTQYF.

The rearrangement joins TRBV7-3 to TRBJ2-2; TRBD2 might be the D (6 bases). Germline values: CDR1 SGHTA, CDR2 FQGTGA. The CDR3 is made up of 14 amino acids. Trimming left V 1 base short and J 5 bases short, with 8 bases between. The CDR3 region has the DNA TGTGCCAGCAGCTTAAACCGGGGGACCGGGGAGCTGTTTTTT. As protein: CASSLNRGTGELFF.